This paragraph reports one T cell receptor beta chain. Adults between about 18 and 89 years of age took part from about two dozen US areas. Only in-frame clones appear in the TCRdb table, and some are missing; sequencing was by immunoSEQ multiplex PCR. The sample carries over 250,000 clones, approximately 87% recorded once. The data were obtained in a study of blood T cell repertoires in COVID-19. Study-wide context: Samples of COVID-19 (acute and convalescent) were obtained from the United States, Italy and Spain.

The CDR3 covers 14 residues. The sequencing sample was made of PBMCs or T cells enriched from blood (not recorded which). This sequence originates from a woman aged 25-40 years who had recovered from COVID-19. The chain couples TRBV21-1 to TRBJ1-2; the tabulated D call, TRBD1, remains unverified against the DNA. TRBV21-1 is deemed a pseudogene. The CDR3 sequence: CASSHRQGRYGYTF. The CDR3 coding sequence is TGTGCCAGCAGTCATCGACAGGGGAGGTATGGCTACACCTTC.